These T cell receptor beta chains were read from a single sample in a study of blood T cells in healthy people across ages. TCRdb fed the 5' RACE reads into MiXCR, producing one record per CDR3 protein. Among 1,800,000 or so distinct CDR3 sequences listed, about 39% were seen once. Source material: blood. The receptors here all came from a human donor in good health. CDR3s include the opening cysteine and the closing phenylalanine or tryptophan. D genes are given only for firm matches. Clone size is not always given. Where it is, it says once, few, many or a class for expanded clones.

- TRBJ2-5 TRBV7-2 few TGTGCCGGCAGCTTAGAGCCTCTCGAAGAGACCCAGTACTTC CAGSLEPLEETQYF
TRBD2 TRBJ2-1 TRBV7-3 - TGTGCCAGCAGCTTGGCCCCCTGGCGGGGGGAAGAGACCCAGTTCTTC CASSLAPWRGEETQFF
- TRBJ2-3 TRBV12-3/TRBV12-4 - TGTGCCGGCAGATTCACCGGGGGCTTCACAGATACGCAGTATTTT CAGRFTGGFTDTQYF
- TRBJ2-1 TRBV10-3 - TGTGCCATCAGTGAAGGACCCCCGGGCCACAATGAGCAGTTCTTC CAISEGPPGHNEQFF
TRBD1 TRBJ2-5 TRBV20-1 - TGCAGTGCCAAGACAGGGATAGAGCAAGAGACCCAGTACTTC CSAKTGIEQETQYF
TRBD2 TRBJ2-2 TRBV7-2 - TGTGCCAGCAGCCCCCTAGCGGGGGGGGACGTTGCCGGGGAGCTGTTTTTT CASSPLAGGDVAGELFF
TRBD1 TRBJ2-1 TRBV6-5 once TGTGCCAGCAGTTACCCTAGGACAGGGGAAGAGGCGGGGGCGAGCTCCTACAATGAGCAGTTCTTC CASSYPRTGEEAGASSYNEQFF
- TRBJ2-7 TRBV6-5 - TGTGCCAGCAGTAAAAGCATTTCCTACGAGCAGTACTTC CASSKSISYEQYF
- TRBJ2-7 TRBV25-1 - TGTGCCAGTTACTCCGATTCGCAGTACTTC CASYSDSQYF
- TRBJ2-1 TRBV7-2 - TGTGCCAGCAGCTTAGTGTTGGAGACCCAGTTCTTC CASSLVLETQFF
- TRBJ2-1 TRBV6-2/TRBV6-3 few TGTGCCAGCAGTAGGACTACCAATGAGCAGTTCTTC CASSRTTNEQFF
TRBD1 TRBJ2-3 TRBV5-1 few TGCGCCAGCAGCTTAATGACAGGGGGTACGGCAGATACGCAGTATTTT CASSLMTGGTADTQYF
- TRBJ1-6 TRBV12-3/TRBV12-4 - TGTGCCAGCAGTCGCGGGACACTAAGCGCCTCCTATAATTCACCCCTCCACTTT CASSRGTLSASYNSPLHF
TRBD2 TRBJ2-1 TRBV7-3 - TGTGCCAGCAGCCCGACTAGCGGGGAGATCTACAATGAGCAGTTCTTC CASSPTSGEIYNEQFF
TRBD2 TRBJ2-1 TRBV10-3 - TGTGCCATCATTGAGTCGAGGGGAGGGGACAATGAGCAGTTCTTC CAIIESRGGDNEQFF
- TRBJ2-1 TRBV9 few TGTGCCAGCAGCGTCGAGCCCCTCTACAATGAGCAGTTCTTC CASSVEPLYNEQFF
TRBD1 TRBJ1-5 TRBV6-2/TRBV6-3 - TGTGCCAGCATTAACAGGGGGAACAATCAGCCCCAGCATTTT CASINRGNNQPQHF
- TRBJ2-1 TRBV5-5 - TGTGCCAGCAGCGGACCGTCCTACAATGAGCAGTTCTTC CASSGPSYNEQFF
- TRBJ1-2 TRBV3-1 few TGTGCCAGCAGCCAAGATCACTGGGGGGGCTACACCTTC CASSQDHWGGYTF
TRBD1 TRBJ1-2 TRBV7-8 - TGTGCCAGCACGAAGACCGGGACAGGAAATGGCTACACCTTC CASTKTGTGNGYTF
TRBD1 TRBJ2-2 TRBV4-3 few TGCGCCAGCAGCCAAGTATTAAACAGGGGGTATGGCCGGGAGCTGTTTTTT CASSQVLNRGYGRELFF
- TRBJ2-4 TRBV7-3 few TGTGCCAGCAGCTTAGGGTCAGAATTAGACATTCAGTACTTC CASSLGSELDIQYF
- TRBJ1-1 TRBV9 few TGTGCCAGCAGCGTGGTAGAAGCCGGGCACACTGAAGCTTTCTTT CASSVVEAGHTEAFF
- TRBJ1-5 TRBV20-1 - TGCAGTGCGCGGACAAGCTTCAATCAGCCCCAGCATTTT CSARTSFNQPQHF
- TRBJ2-1 TRBV7-2 once TGTGCCAGCAGCCCAGTTTACGGGGGAGCCACCTACAATAAGCAGTTCTTC CASSPVYGGATYNKQFF
- TRBJ1-2 TRBV30 few TGTGCCTGGACCCCCGGGATCTATGGCTACACCTTC CAWTPGIYGYTF
TRBD2 TRBJ2-5 TRBV12-3/TRBV12-4 few TGTGCCAGCAGTTTGAGACTAGCGGGGGTTAAGACCCAGTACTTC CASSLRLAGVKTQYF
- TRBJ2-1 TRBV10-3 few TGTGCCATCAGTGAGTCTACTACCCACAGTGAGCAGTTCTTC CAISESTTHSEQFF
- TRBJ1-2 TRBV4-2 - TGTGCCAGCAGCCAAGAAGGAGCCCGTGGTGGCTACACCTTC CASSQEGARGGYTF
TRBD2 TRBJ2-2 TRBV5-1 - TGCGCCAGCAGCCACCGACTAGCGGGGGGGACTACCGGGGAGCTGTTTTTT CASSHRLAGGTTGELFF
- TRBJ2-1 TRBV3-1 - TGTGCCAGCAGCCAGCACCAGGGCAGCGGTGAGCAGTTCTTC CASSQHQGSGEQFF
- TRBJ2-3 TRBV12-3/TRBV12-4 many TGTGCCAGCAGTCGGGTGGATACGCAGTATTTT CASSRVDTQYF
- TRBJ2-4 TRBV12-3/TRBV12-4 - TGTGCCAGCAGTTTAGGGGCGCGGATAGAGCGGTACTTC CASSLGARIERYF
TRBD2 TRBJ2-1 TRBV20-1 - TGCAGTGCGGCGGGGCTAGCGGGGGGCCGCCCGGACGGTGAGCAGTTCTTC CSAAGLAGGRPDGEQFF
- TRBJ2-3 TRBV7-2 many TGTGCCAGCAGATCTAGCACAGATACGCAGTATTTT CASRSSTDTQYF
- TRBJ1-1 TRBV7-9 - TGTGCCAGCAGCTTATTAGGGGGACCCGGCACTGAAGCTTTCTTT CASSLLGGPGTEAFF
- TRBJ2-7 TRBV5-1 few TGCGCCAGCAGCCAACAACTAGGCGCCTACGAGCAGTACTTC CASSQQLGAYEQYF
TRBD2 TRBJ2-7 TRBV15 many TGTGCCACCAGCAGGGAGCGGGGACCTTACGAGCAGTACTTC CATSRERGPYEQYF
TRBD1 TRBJ2-7 TRBV4-2 - TGTGCCAGCAGCCGCTACCGACAGGGCGTCTACGAGCAGTACTTC CASSRYRQGVYEQYF
TRBD1 TRBJ2-5 TRBV11-1 - TGTGCCAGCAGCTCGCCGGGACAGGGGAGCAATGAGCAGTACTTC CASSSPGQGSNEQYF
TRBD1 TRBJ2-7 TRBV4-1 - TGCGCCAGCAGCCAAGATTGGGACAGTTCAACCTACGAGCAGTACTTC CASSQDWDSSTYEQYF
- TRBJ2-3 TRBV15 - TGTGCCACCAGCAGAGACAAGAGCACAGATACGCAGTATTTT CATSRDKSTDTQYF
- TRBJ1-2 TRBV4-2 - TGTGCCAGCAGCCCGTCTCCGACAACCATCTATGGCTACACCTTC CASSPSPTTIYGYTF
- TRBJ2-5 TRBV25-1 many TGTGCCAGCAGTGAGGAGACTACGGAGACCCAGTACTTC CASSEETTETQYF
- TRBJ2-1 TRBV2 - TGTGCCAGCAGTGGGCCCCCCAATGAGCAGTTCTTC CASSGPPNEQFF
- TRBJ1-2 TRBV7-2 - TGTGCCAGCAGCTTAAGGACTTCGGGGGATGGCTACACCTTC CASSLRTSGDGYTF
- TRBJ1-5 TRBV12-3/TRBV12-4 - TGTGCCAGCAGTTTAGCTGAGGAGCAGCCCCAGCATTTT CASSLAEEQPQHF
- TRBJ2-4 TRBV7-8 - TGTGCCAGCAGCCCCCGCGTGGGGGGTTTGGCCAAAAACATTCAGTACTTC CASSPRVGGLAKNIQYF
- TRBJ1-2 TRBV20-1 few TGCAGTGCTAGACGGGGGTTCGGGGATGGCTACACCTTC CSARRGFGDGYTF
- TRBJ1-5 TRBV12-1 once TGTGCCAGCAGCCGCCGGCAGGGTCAGCCCCAGCATTTT CASSRRQGQPQHF
- TRBJ2-3 TRBV4-1 many TGCGCCAGCAGCCGGGTTCCCACAGATACGCAGTATTTT CASSRVPTDTQYF
- TRBJ2-5 TRBV20-1 many TGCAGTGCTGACCGGACGGTTGAGGAGACCCAGTACTTC CSADRTVEETQYF
- TRBJ2-1 TRBV7-3 few TGTGCCAGCAGCTTAGAGGGGGTCTCGGGTGAGCAGTTCTTC CASSLEGVSGEQFF
- TRBJ1-6 TRBV11-2 - TGTGCCAGCAGCTTAAGGGGCGGATTTAATTCACCCCTCCACTTT CASSLRGGFNSPLHF
- TRBJ2-7 TRBV28 few TGTGCCAGCAGCAGGACAGAGCGCTACGAGCAGTACTTC CASSRTERYEQYF
- TRBJ1-2 TRBV20-1 - TGCAGTGCTAGGGGGGCAGGGAAGTATGGCTACACCTTC CSARGAGKYGYTF